This is a list of T cell receptor beta chains from one sample in a study of beta chain features in type 1 diabetes. TCRdb's table, derived via immunoSEQ multiplex PCR, lists solely in-frame clones and lacks some. The sample shows some 250,000 clones, 25% to 30% of them seen only once. The sequenced sample was central memory CD4+ T cells from blood. These receptors were taken from a man aged 25-45 years in good health. Both conserved end residues are trimmed from each CDR3. A D gene is named only where the DNA matches it firmly.

V gene	D gene	J gene	CDR3 protein
TRBV15	TRBD2	TRBJ2-1	ATSTRQAGSSYNEQF
TRBV6-1	-	TRBJ1-2	ATRGGGYT
TRBV4-1	TRBD1	TRBJ1-6	ASSQVRDRVPPLH
TRBV5-6	-	TRBJ2-2	ASSLAGWNTGELF
TRBV30	TRBD2	TRBJ2-3	AWSGTSGRDTQY
TRBV5-6	-	TRBJ2-7	ASNVKDSHEQY
TRBV25-1	TRBD2	TRBJ2-1	ASSTRTSFLYNEQF
TRBV27	-	TRBJ1-5	ASSIGGGNQPQH
TRBV14	-	TRBJ1-2	ASSRDAGSGYT
TRBV10-3	TRBD1	TRBJ1-3	AISPTGTGGNTIY
TRBV9	-	TRBJ2-5	ASSVGSAWRGQETQY
TRBV7-2	TRBD2	TRBJ2-3	ASSPTSGSSSDTQY
TRBV5-6	-	TRBJ2-5	ASSLYRTASQETQY
TRBV28	TRBD1	TRBJ2-1	ASSPRQGVGSYNEQF
TRBV7-2	-	TRBJ2-3	ASSLAGTTDTQY
TRBV29-1	-	TRBJ2-2	SVSQAANTGELF
TRBV28	-	TRBJ2-1	ASRVDSYNEQF
TRBV5-4	TRBD1	TRBJ2-1	ASNRQGVGNEQF
TRBV18	-	TRBJ1-1	ASSLDRTEAF
TRBV6-5	-	TRBJ1-1	ASSSQTLEAF
TRBV29-1	-	TRBJ2-5	SVAFGAETQY
TRBV6-1	TRBD1	TRBJ1-4	ASNRRGQEEKLF
TRBV29-1	TRBD2	TRBJ2-7	SVGPAREGEQY
TRBV18	-	TRBJ1-2	ASSPVGDRYYGYT
TRBV10-2	-	TRBJ1-5	ASRQNSNQPQH
TRBV5-6	TRBD2	TRBJ2-3	ASSFRTSGSGDTQY
TRBV7-8	-	TRBJ2-3	ASSQERIPSTDTQY
TRBV6-5	-	TRBJ1-2	ASRQGVDYGYT
TRBV18	-	TRBJ2-7	ASSPSSYEQY
TRBV15	-	TRBJ2-7	ATSRLQIVTHEQY
TRBV10-3	TRBD1	TRBJ2-3	ASRGQGASDTQY
TRBV7-8	-	TRBJ2-7	ASSFAPRQGVGYEQY
TRBV6-6	TRBD1	TRBJ1-2	ASSYTGTGGNYGYT
TRBV28	-	TRBJ2-5	ASRRTVQETQY
TRBV2	TRBD1	TRBJ2-6	ASRLLPGQVRSGANVLT
TRBV29-1	-	TRBJ1-2	SVEDGGYGYT
TRBV27	TRBD1	TRBJ2-7	ASSRQGTFYEQY
TRBV28	-	TRBJ2-3	ASGSTTTSTDTQY
TRBV11-2	-	TRBJ1-1	ASTRTDSNTEAF
TRBV9	TRBD2	TRBJ2-1	ASTVGVFGTSGQNEQF
TRBV30	-	TRBJ2-2	AWRVRGGELV
TRBV28	-	TRBJ2-3	ASSTDSTYTDTRY
TRBV5-6	TRBD2	TRBJ2-3	ASSSLTSGRSDTQY
TRBV5-6	-	TRBJ2-2	ASSFTGPNTGELF
TRBV30	TRBD1	TRBJ1-5	AWRDRADQPQH